Listed below are T cell receptor beta chains from one sample, sequenced in a study of beta chain features in type 1 diabetes. This table comes from immunoSEQ multiplex PCR, and its TCRdb copy is limited to in-frame clones, with some not included. The sample records around 160,000 clones, roughly 60% being singletons. Sequencing was performed on naive CD4+ T cells from blood. These receptor sequences come from a man aged 25 to 45 with type 1 diabetes. Each CDR3 is given with its conserved first and last residue. Expanded clones are given a class, and other clones once, few, many or no size at all.

TRBV29-1	-	TRBJ2-7	CSVVTTDRAPYEQYF
TRBV4-3	-	TRBJ2-2	CASSQGVRGTGELFF
TRBV29-1	few	TRBJ2-7	CSVEVGQVHEQYF
TRBV2	-	TRBJ2-1	CASSDGTGVGEQFF
TRBV20-1	-	TRBJ2-5	CSASSGETQYF
TRBV20-1	-	TRBJ2-5	CSVTPKETQYF
TRBV28	once	TRBJ1-1	CASSFPGQGVNTEAFF
TRBV27	-	TRBJ2-7	CASSLRRGQGYEQYF
TRBV7-2	-	TRBJ2-3	CASSLGSRGTDTQYF
TRBV7-9	once	TRBJ2-1	CASSLATNRAVSLNEQFF
TRBV7-9	-	TRBJ2-2	CASSETGAGELFF
TRBV4-3	few	TRBJ2-1	CASSQDGNSYNEQFF
TRBV6-5	-	TRBJ2-3	CASSYLRGNTDTQYF
TRBV7-2	-	TRBJ2-3	CASSLAAGSTDTQYF
TRBV6-5	-	TRBJ1-4	CASRGATLEKLFF
TRBV7-2	-	TRBJ2-3	CASSLPSLATDTQYF
TRBV25-1	-	TRBJ2-7	CASSDPTVGYEQYF
TRBV7-9	-	TRBJ1-4	CASSFGVTANEKLFF
TRBV13	-	TRBJ2-3	CASSPTSGVVTDTQYF
TRBV7-2	-	TRBJ2-1	CASSLQLAGDNEQFF
TRBV30	once	TRBJ1-4	CAWSVQGEKLFF
TRBV28	-	TRBJ2-5	CASSFQAGGQETQYF
TRBV2	-	TRBJ1-4	CASRGTDEKLFF
TRBV13	-	TRBJ1-1	CASSQVGTEAFF
TRBV4-3	-	TRBJ1-2	CASSQMLREGYTF
TRBV29-1	once	TRBJ2-7	CSVSLQPYEQYF
TRBV15	-	TRBJ2-2	CATSRVRGAGELFF